This passage covers 10 T cell receptor beta chains from one sample sequenced in a study of shared T cell receptors in the human thymus. Profiled with immunoSEQ multiplex PCR; TCRdb holds only in-frame clones, not every one. Altogether about 380,000 clones are present, more than 85% being singletons, with the ten largest covering approximately 0.02%. Material: thymocytes. The receptors were gathered from a human donor.

This rearrangement joins TRBV4-3 to TRBJ2-1; 7 bases align to TRBD2. The germline V gene encodes CDR1 LGHNA and CDR2 YSLEER. Losses at the gene ends were 5 bases for V and 0 bases for J; bases not matched to a gene: 4. The CDR3 runs 15 residues. CDR3 DNA: TGCGCCAGCAGCTCCGGCGGGAGCTCCTACAATGAGCAGTTCTTC. Residues: CASSSGGSSYNEQFF.

This chain connects TRBV27 to TRBJ2-3; D gene unclear. This CDR3 region has 12 residues. V was cut by 5 bases and J by 5 bases, with 8 bases left in between. Per the germline V gene, CDR1 is MNHEY and CDR2 is SMNVEV (reference sequence). CDR3: CASSRDIDTQYF. Here the CDR3 DNA reads TGTGCCAGCAGTCGAGACATAGATACGCAGTATTTT.

V gene TRBV9 combines with J gene TRBJ2-2, with D unclear. The CDR3 covers 16 residues. Germline CDR1 is SGDLS and CDR2 is YYNGEE. V lost 3 bases and J lost 4, with 16 bases in between. CDR3 protein: CASSGSTRAATGELFF. The CDR3 DNA sequence: TGTGCCAGCAGCGGGTCGACTCGGGCGGCCACCGGGGAGCTGTTTTTT.

The chain uses TRBV15 and TRBJ2-3; weak D call: TRBD1 (6 bases). V lost 1 base, J lost 6 bases, and 17 bases lay in between. Germline CDR1 is LNHNV and CDR2 is YYDKDF (reference sequence). The CDR3 consists of 16 residues. The CDR3 spells CATSRVIGQLVDTQYF. As DNA, the CDR3 is TGTGCCACCAGCAGAGTGATTGGACAGTTGGTGGATACGCAGTATTTT.

The chain links TRBV7-9 to TRBJ2-7, with 7 nucleotides matching TRBD1. J lost 2 bases, V lost 5 bases, and 6 bases had no gene match. The CDR3 covers 14 residues. CDR1 SEHNR and CDR2 FQNEAQ come from the germline V gene (reference sequence). The CDR3 loop reads CASSVRDSTYEQYF. Here the CDR3 DNA reads TGTGCCAGCAGCGTCCGGGACAGCACCTACGAGCAGTACTTC.

The chain links TRBV29-1 to TRBJ2-7, with D unclear. The V gene's germline CDR1 is SQVTM and CDR2 ANQGSEA. The V end was cut by 1 base, the J end by 1 base, with 11 bases between. This CDR3 is 14 amino acids long. CDR3 sequence: CSVEVARFSYEQYF. In DNA form, the CDR3 reads TGCAGCGTTGAAGTTGCCAGGTTTTCCTACGAGCAGTACTTC.

The rearrangement uses TRBV27 and TRBJ2-2; D call uncertain. Germline V gene sequence: CDR1 MNHEY, CDR2 SMNVEV (reference sequence). V dropped 8 bases and J dropped 6 bases, with 10 bases sitting between them. CDR3 length equals 12 residues. This CDR3 is CASRQHSGELFF. CDR3 nucleotides: TGTGCCAGCCGTCAACACTCCGGGGAGCTGTTTTTT.

CDR3 bases: TGTGCCAGCAGTCAATCAAGCCTCCCCTACAATGAGCAGTTCTTC. It translates to CASSQSSLPYNEQFF. The rearrangement links TRBV28 to TRBJ2-1; D is uncertain. The germline V gene encodes CDR1 MDHEN and CDR2 SYDVKM. V was cut by 5 bases and J by 2 bases, with 13 bases left in between. This CDR3 contains 15 residues.

This chain joins TRBV5-1 and TRBJ1-5; no definite D call. This CDR3 region has 14 residues. The germline gives CDR1 SGHRS, CDR2 YFSETQ. V lost 1 base, J lost 5 bases, and 10 bases lay in between. As DNA, the CDR3 is TGCGCCAGCAGCTTGTGTGGCTTAGATCAGCCCCAGCATTTT. It is translated as CASSLCGLDQPQHF.

CDR3 bases: TGTGCCAGTGGTCCACCCCTCCACTTT. This gives the protein CASGPPLHF. The chain has TRBV6-1 and TRBJ1-6; D is uncertain. The CDR3 has 9 residues. The germline V and J ends were trimmed by 9 bases and 11 bases, with 5 bases remaining between them. CDR1 and CDR2 (germline): MNHNS, SASEGT.